This T cell receptor beta chain was identified in a study of T cells in Graves' hyperthyroidism and ophthalmopathy. Overall study: It was at initial diagnosis, before any treatment, that peripheral blood was collected.

Researchers took RNA transcripts and amplified the TCR beta CDR3 regions from them. HTBI primers drove first-round RT-PCR of the TCR CDR3. One entry per CDR3 protein results from TCRdb running MiXCR on the multiplex PCR reads. This table holds around 450,000 distinct CDR3 sequences, about 13% found once. Findings of the study overall: Ophthalmopathy was separated from stable hyperthyroidism by a 13 V-J model.

Graves' hyperthyroidism without ophthalmopathy progression within 18 months was termed stable. CDR1 is DFQATT and CDR2 is SNEGSKA in the germline V gene (reference sequence). V gave up 6 bases and J gave up 6 bases; unmatched junction bases: 4. The CDR3 contains 11 residues. This clonotype was recorded many times. Its antigen is currently unknown. This rearrangement joins TRBV20-1 to TRBJ2-7; 8 bases are shared with TRBD1. The sequence derives from a woman aged 18-29 years with Graves' hyperthyroidism. Sequencing was performed on blood. The CDR3 coding sequence is TGCAGTGCCCAGACAGGGGCCGAGCAGTACTTC. Protein: CSAQTGAEQYF.